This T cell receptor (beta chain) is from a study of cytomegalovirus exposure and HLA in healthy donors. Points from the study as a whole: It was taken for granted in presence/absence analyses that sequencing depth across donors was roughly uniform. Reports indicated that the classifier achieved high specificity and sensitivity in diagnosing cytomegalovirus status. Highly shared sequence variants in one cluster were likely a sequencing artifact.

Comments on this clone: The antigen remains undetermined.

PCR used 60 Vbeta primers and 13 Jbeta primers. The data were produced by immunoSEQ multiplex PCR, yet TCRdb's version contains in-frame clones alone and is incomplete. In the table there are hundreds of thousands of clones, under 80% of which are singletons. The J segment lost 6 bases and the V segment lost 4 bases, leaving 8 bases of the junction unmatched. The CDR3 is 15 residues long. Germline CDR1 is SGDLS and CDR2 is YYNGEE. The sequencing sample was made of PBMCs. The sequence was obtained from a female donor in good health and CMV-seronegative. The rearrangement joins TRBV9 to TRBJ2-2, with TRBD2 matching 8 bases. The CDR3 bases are TGTGCCAGCAGCTCCGGGACTAGAAGGGCCGGGGAGCTGTTTTTT. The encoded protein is CASSSGTRRAGELFF. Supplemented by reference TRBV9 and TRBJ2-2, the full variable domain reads DSGVTQTPKHLITATGQRVTLRCSPRSGDLSVYWYQQSLDQGLQFLIQYYNGEERAKGNILERFSAQQFPDLHSELNLSSLELGDSALYFCASSSGTRRAGELFFGEGSRLTVL.